This T cell receptor (beta chain) was recovered during a study of blood T cell repertoires in COVID-19. Study background: The origin of the acute and convalescent COVID-19 samples was the United States, Italy and Spain. Nucleic acid was either cDNA or gDNA, and it came from T cells, B-cell-depleted T cells, or PBMCs.

Assay used: immunoSEQ multiplex PCR; TCRdb lists only in-frame clones, some missing. The sample records around 300,000 clones, around nine tenths being singletons. During active infection, Seattle patients enrolled and were then monitored through disease. With 3 bases clipped from V and 5 bases from J, the junction kept 3 bases outside the gene matches. Looked up from germline, CDR1 is SGHNT and CDR2 is YYREEE (reference sequence). There are 13 residues in the CDR3. This chain links TRBV5-4 with TRBJ2-7; 9 positions agree with TRBD1. This sequence was found in a woman between 70 and 85 years old with COVID-19, enrolled during active disease. The sample comprised peripheral blood. CDR3 sequence: CASSWDREDEQYF. DNA of the CDR3: TGTGCCAGCAGCTGGGACAGGGAAGACGAGCAGTACTTC.